Reported below is one T cell receptor (beta chain). This sample is part of a study of cytomegalovirus exposure and HLA in healthy donors. Clones were read by immunoSEQ multiplex PCR, and TCRdb kept only the in-frame ones, dropping some. The table lists about 240,000 clones, around nine tenths of them singletons, with 2.6% in the top ten. Losses at the gene ends were 0 bases for V and 10 bases for J; bases not matched to a gene: 7. Germline lookup yields CDR1 SGHNT and CDR2 YYREEE (reference sequence). The CDR3 contains 13 residues. The genes are TRBV5-4 and TRBJ2-7; 7 bases align to TRBD1. The sequenced sample was PBMCs. This clonotype was obtained from a man younger than 35 in good health and CMV-seronegative. The CDR3 nucleotides are TGTGCCAGCAGCTTGGAGGGACAGATCGTACAGTACTTC. This translates into CASSLEGQIVQYF.